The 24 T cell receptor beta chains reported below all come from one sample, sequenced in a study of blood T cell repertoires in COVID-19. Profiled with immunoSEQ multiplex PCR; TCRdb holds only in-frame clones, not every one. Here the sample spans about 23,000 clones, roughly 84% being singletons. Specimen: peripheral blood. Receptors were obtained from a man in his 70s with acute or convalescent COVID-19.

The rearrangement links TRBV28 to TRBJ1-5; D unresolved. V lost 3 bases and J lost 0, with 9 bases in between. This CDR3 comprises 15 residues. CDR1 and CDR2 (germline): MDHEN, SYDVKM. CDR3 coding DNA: TGTGCCAGCAGTTTTTTCCAGGTTAGCAATCAGCCCCAGCATTTT. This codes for CASSFFQVSNQPQHF.

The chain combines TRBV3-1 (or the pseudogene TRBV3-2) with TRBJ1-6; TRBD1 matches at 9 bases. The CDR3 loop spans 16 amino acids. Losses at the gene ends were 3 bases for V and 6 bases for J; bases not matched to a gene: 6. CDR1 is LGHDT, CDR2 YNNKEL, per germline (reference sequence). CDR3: CASSQPGQGANSPLHF. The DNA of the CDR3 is TGTGCCAGCAGCCAGCCGGGACAGGGAGCTAATTCACCCCTCCACTTT.

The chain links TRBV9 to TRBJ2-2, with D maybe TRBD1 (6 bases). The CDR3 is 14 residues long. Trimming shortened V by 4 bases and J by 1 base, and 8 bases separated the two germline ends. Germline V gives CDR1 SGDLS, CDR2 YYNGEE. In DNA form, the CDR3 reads TGTGCCAGCAGCCCACAGGGGAACACCGGGGAGCTGTTTTTT. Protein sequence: CASSPQGNTGELFF.

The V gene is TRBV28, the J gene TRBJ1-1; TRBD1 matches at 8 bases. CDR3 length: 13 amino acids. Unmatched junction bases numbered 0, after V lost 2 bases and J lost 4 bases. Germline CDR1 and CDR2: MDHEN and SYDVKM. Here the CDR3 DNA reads TGTGCCAGCAGTTTAACAGGGGGCACTGAAGCTTTCTTT. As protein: CASSLTGGTEAFF.

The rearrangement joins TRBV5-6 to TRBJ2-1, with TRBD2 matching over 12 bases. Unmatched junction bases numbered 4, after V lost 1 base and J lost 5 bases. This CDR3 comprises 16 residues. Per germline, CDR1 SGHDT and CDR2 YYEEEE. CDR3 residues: CASSLLAGGPHNEQFF. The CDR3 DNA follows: TGTGCCAGCAGCTTGCTAGCGGGAGGGCCCCACAATGAGCAGTTCTTC.

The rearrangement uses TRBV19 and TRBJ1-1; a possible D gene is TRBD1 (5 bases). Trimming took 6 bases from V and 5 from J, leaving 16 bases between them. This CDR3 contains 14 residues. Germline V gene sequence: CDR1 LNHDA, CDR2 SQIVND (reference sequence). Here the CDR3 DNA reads TGTGCCAGTAGCCCACAGGCCGCGGGGACTGAAGCTTTCTTT. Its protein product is CASSPQAAGTEAFF.

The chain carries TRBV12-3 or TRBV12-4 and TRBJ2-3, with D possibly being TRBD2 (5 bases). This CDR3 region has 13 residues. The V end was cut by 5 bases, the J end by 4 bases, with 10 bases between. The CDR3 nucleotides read TGTGCCAGCAGTGCATCGGGGTCAGATACGCAGTATTTT. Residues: CASSASGSDTQYF.

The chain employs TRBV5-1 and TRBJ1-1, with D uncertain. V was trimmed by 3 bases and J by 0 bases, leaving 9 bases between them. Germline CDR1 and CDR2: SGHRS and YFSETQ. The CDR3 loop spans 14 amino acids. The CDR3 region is CASSYLSLNTEAFF. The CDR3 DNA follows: TGCGCCAGCAGCTACCTTAGTCTGAACACTGAAGCTTTCTTT.

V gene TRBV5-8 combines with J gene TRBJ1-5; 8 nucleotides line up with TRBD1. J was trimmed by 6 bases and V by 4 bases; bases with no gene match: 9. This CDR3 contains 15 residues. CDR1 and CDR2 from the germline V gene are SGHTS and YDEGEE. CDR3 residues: CASSSTPGGFQPQHF. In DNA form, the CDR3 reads TGTGCCAGCAGCAGCACTCCAGGGGGCTTTCAGCCCCAGCATTTT.

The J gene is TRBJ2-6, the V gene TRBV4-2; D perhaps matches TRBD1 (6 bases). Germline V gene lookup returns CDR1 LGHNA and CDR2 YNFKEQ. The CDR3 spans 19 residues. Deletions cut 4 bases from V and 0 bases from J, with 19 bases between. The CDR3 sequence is CASSPEQGSFDSGANVLTF. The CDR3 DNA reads TGTGCCAGCAGCCCCGAACAGGGTAGTTTCGACTCTGGGGCCAACGTCCTGACTTTC.

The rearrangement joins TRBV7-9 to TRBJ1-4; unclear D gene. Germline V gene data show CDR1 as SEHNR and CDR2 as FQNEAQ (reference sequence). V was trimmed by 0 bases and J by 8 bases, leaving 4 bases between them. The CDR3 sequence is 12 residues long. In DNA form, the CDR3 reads TGTGCCAGCAGCTTAGCGCGGGAAAAACTGTTTTTT. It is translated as CASSLAREKLFF.

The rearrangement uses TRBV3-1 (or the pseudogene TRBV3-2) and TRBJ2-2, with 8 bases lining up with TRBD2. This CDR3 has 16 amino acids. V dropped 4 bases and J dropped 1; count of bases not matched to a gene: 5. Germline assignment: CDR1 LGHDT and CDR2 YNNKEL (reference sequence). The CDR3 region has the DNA TGTGCCAGCAGCCTTATAGCGGGGTGGAACACCGGGGAGCTGTTTTTT. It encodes CASSLIAGWNTGELFF.

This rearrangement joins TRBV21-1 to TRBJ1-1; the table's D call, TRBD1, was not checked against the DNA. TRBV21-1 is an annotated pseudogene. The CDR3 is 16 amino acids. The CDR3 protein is CASPKTGAGGNTEAFF. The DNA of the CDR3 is TGTGCCAGCCCCAAAACCGGGGCAGGGGGGAACACTGAAGCTTTCTTT.

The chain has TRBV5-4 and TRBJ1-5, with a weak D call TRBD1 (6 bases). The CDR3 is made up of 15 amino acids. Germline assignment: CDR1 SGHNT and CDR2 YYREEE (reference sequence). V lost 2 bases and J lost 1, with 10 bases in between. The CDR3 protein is CASSLGGWSNQPQHF. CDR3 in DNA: TGTGCCAGCAGCTTAGGGGGATGGAGCAATCAGCCCCAGCATTTT.

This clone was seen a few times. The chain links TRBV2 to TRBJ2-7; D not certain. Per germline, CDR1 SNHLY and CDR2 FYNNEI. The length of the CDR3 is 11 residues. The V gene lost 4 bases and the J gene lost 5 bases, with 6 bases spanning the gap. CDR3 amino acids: CASSARDEQYF. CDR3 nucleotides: TGTGCCAGCAGTGCGCGCGACGAGCAGTACTTC.

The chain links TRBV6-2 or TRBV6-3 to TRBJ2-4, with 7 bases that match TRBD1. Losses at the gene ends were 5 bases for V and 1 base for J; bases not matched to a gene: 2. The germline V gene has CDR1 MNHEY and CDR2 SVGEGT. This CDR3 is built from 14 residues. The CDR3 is CASSVRGAKNIQYF. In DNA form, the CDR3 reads TGTGCCAGCAGTGTCAGGGGGGCCAAAAACATTCAGTACTTC.

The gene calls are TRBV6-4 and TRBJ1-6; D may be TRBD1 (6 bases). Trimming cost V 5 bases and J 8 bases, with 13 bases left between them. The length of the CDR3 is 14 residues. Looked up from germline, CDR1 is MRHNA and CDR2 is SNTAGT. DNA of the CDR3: TGTGCCAGCAGTTCACAGGGTGGGGATTCACCCCTCCACTTT. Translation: CASSSQGGDSPLHF.

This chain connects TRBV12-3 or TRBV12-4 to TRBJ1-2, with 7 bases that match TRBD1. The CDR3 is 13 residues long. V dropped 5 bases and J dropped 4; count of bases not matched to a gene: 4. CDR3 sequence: CASSPSGGYGYTF. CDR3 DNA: TGTGCCAGCAGTCCATCAGGGGGCTATGGCTACACCTTC.

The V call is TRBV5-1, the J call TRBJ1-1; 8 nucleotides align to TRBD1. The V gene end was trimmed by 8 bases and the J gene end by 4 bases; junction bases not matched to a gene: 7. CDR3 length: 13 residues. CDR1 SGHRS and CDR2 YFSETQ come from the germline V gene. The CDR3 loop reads CASRTGTTTEAFF. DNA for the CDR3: TGCGCCAGTAGGACAGGGACGACCACTGAAGCTTTCTTT.

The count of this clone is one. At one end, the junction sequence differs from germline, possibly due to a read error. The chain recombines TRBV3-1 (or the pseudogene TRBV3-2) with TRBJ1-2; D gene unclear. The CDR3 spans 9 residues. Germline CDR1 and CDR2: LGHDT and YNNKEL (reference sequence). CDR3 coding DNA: TGTGCCAGCAGCCGCCAGGAACGATTC. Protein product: CASSRQERF.

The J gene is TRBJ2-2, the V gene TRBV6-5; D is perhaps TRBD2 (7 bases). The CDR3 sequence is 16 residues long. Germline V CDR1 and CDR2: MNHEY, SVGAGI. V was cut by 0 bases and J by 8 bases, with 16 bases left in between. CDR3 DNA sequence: TGTGCCAGCAGTTACTCTGGCGGGGGCCCACCAGGGGAGCTGTTTTTT. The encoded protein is CASSYSGGGPPGELFF.

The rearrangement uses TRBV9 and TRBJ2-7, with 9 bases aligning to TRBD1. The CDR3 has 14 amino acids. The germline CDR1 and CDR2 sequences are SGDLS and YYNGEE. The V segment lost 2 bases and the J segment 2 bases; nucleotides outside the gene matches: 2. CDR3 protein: CASSVGQGPYEQYF. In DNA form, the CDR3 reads TGTGCCAGCAGCGTGGGACAGGGCCCCTACGAGCAGTACTTC.

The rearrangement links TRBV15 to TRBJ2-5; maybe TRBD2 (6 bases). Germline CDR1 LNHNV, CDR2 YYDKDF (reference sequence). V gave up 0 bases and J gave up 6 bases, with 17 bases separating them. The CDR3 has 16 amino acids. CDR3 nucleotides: TGTGCCACCAGCAGAGATCGCGGAGGGGCCGGGAAGACCCAGTACTTC. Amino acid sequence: CATSRDRGGAGKTQYF.

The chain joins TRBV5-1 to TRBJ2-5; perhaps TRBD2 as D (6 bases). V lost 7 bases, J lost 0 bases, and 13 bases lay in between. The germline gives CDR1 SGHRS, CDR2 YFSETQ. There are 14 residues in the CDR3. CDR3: CASQPGGDQETQYF. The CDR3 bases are TGCGCCAGCCAACCGGGCGGGGACCAAGAGACCCAGTACTTC. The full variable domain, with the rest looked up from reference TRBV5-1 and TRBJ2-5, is KAGVTQTPRYLIKTRGQQVTLSCSPISGHRSVSWYQQTPGQGLQFLFEYFSETQRNKGNFPGRFSGRQFSNSRSEMNVSTLELGDSALYLCASQPGGDQETQYFGPGTRLLVL.